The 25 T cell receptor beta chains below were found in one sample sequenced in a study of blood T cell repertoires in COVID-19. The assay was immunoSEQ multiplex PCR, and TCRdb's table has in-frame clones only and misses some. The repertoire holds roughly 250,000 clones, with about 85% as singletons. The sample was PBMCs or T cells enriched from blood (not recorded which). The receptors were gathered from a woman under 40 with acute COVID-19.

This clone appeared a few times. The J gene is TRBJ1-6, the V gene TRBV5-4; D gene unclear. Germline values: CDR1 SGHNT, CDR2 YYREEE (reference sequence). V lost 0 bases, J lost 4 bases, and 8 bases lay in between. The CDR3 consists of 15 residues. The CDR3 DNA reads TGTGCCAGCAGCTTGGGGTCAGATTATAATTCACCCCTCCACTTT. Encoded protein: CASSLGSDYNSPLHF.

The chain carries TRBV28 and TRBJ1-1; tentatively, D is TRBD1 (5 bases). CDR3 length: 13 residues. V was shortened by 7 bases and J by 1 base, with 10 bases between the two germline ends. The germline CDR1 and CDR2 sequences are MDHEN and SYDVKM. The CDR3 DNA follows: TGTGCCAGCAAGTGGGGGGGGAACACTGAAGCTTTCTTT. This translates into CASKWGGNTEAFF.

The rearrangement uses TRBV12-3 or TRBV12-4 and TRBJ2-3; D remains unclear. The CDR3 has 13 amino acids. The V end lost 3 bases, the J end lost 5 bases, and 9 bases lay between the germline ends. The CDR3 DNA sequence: TGTGCCAGCAGTTTTTATAGACAAGATACGCAGTATTTT. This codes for CASSFYRQDTQYF.

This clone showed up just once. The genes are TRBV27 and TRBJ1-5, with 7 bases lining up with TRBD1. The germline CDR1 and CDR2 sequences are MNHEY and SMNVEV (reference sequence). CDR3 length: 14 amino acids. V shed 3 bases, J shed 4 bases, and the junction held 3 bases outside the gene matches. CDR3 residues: CASSFRDRNQPQHF. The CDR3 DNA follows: TGTGCCAGCAGTTTCCGGGACAGAAATCAGCCCCAGCATTTT.

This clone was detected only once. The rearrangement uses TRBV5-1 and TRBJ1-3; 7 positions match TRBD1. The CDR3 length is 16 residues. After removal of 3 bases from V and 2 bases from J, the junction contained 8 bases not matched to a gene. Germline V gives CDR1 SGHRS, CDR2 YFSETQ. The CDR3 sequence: CASSWGPTGAGNTIYF. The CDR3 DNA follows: TGCGCCAGCAGCTGGGGGCCAACAGGGGCTGGAAACACCATATATTTT.

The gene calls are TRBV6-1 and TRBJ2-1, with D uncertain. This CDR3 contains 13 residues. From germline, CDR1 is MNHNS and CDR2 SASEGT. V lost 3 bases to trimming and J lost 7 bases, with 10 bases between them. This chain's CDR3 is CASSDISRNEQFF. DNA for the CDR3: TGTGCCAGCAGTGACATTTCGCGGAATGAGCAGTTCTTC.

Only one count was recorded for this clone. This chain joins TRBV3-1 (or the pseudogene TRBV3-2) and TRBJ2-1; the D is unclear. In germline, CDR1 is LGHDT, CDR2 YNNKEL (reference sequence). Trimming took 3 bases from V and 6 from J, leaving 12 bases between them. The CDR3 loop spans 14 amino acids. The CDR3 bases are TGTGCCAGCAGCCAGACTCCGAACCCCAATGAGCAGTTCTTC. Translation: CASSQTPNPNEQFF.

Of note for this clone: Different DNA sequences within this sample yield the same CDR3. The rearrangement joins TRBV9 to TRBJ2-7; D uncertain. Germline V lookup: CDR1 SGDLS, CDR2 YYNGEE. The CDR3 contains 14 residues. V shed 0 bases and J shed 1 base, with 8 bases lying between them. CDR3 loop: CASSVGGPSYEQYF. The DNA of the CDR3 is TGTGCCAGCAGCGTAGGCGGTCCTTCCTACGAGCAGTACTTC.

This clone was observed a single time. The CDR3 DNA is TGTGCCAGTTTCCCGGGACAGGGCGTTCATCAGCCCCAGCATTTT. Translation gives CASFPGQGVHQPQHF. V is TRBV6-5 and J is TRBJ1-5, with 9 nucleotides matching TRBD1. Germline V gene data show CDR1 as MNHEY and CDR2 as SVGAGI. Trimming at V came to 9 bases and at J to 5 bases, leaving 11 bases not matched to a gene. This CDR3 is 15 amino acids long.

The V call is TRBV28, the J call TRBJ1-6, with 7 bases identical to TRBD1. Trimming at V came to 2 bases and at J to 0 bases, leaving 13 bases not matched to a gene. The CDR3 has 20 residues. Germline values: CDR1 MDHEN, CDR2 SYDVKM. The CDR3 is CASSLPPPGQLSSYNSPLHF. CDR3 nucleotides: TGTGCCAGCAGTTTACCCCCACCGGGACAGCTAAGCTCCTATAATTCACCCCTCCACTTT. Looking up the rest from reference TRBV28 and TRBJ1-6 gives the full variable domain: DVKVTQSSRYLVKRTGEKVFLECVQDMDHENMFWYRQDPGLGLRLIYFSYDVKMKEKGDIPEGYSVSREKKERFSLILESASTNQTSMYLCASSLPPPGQLSSYNSPLHFGNGTRLTVT.

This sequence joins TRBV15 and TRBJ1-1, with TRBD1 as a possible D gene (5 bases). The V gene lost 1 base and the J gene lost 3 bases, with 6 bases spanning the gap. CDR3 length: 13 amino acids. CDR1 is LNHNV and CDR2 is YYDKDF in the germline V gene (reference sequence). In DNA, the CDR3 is TGTGCCACCAGCAGAGTACAGGACACTGAAGCTTTCTTT. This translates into CATSRVQDTEAFF.

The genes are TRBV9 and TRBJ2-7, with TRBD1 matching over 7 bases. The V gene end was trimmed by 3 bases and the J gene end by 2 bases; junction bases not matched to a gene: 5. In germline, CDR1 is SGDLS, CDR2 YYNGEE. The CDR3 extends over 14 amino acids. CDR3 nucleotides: TGTGCCAGCAGCGCGGCCGGGACAGCCTACGAGCAGTACTTC. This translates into CASSAAGTAYEQYF. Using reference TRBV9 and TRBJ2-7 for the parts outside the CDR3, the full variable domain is DSGVTQTPKHLITATGQRVTLRCSPRSGDLSVYWYQQSLDQGLQFLIQYYNGEERAKGNILERFSAQQFPDLHSELNLSSLELGDSALYFCASSAAGTAYEQYFGPGTRLTVT.

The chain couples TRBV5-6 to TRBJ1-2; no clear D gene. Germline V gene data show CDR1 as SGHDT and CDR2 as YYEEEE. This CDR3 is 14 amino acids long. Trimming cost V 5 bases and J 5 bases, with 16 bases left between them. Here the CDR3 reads CASSSRGRLYGYTF. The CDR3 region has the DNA TGTGCCAGCAGTTCGCGGGGAAGACTATATGGCTACACCTTC.

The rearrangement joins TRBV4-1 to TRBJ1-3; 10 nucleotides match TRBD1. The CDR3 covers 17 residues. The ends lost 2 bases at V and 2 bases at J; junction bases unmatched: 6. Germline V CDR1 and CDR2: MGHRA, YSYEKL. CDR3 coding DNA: TGCGCCAGCAGCCAAACTCGGACAGGGGGTACTGGAAACACCATATATTTT. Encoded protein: CASSQTRTGGTGNTIYF.

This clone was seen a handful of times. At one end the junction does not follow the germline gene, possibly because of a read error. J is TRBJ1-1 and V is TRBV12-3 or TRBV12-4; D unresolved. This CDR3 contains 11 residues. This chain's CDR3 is CASSLNSEAFF. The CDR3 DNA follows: TGTGCCAGCAGTTTAAACAGTGAAGCTTTCTTT.

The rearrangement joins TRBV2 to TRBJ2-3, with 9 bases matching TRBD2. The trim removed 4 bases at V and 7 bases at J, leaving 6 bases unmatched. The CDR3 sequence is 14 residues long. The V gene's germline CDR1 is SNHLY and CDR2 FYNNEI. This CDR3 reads CASSGLAGQYTQYF. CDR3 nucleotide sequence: TGTGCCAGCAGTGGGCTAGCGGGGCAGTATACGCAGTATTTT.

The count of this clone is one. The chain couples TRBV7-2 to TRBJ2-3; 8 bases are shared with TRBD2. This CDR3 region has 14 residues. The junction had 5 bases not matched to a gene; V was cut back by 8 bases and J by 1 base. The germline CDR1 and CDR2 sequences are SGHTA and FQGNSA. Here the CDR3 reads CASSAGGGTDTQYF. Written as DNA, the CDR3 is TGTGCCAGCTCGGCGGGGGGTGGCACAGATACGCAGTATTTT.

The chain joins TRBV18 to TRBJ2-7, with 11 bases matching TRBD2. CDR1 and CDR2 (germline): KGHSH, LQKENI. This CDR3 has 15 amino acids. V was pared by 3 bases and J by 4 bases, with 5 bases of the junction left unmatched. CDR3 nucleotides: TGTGCCAGCTCACCTCCGGGACTAGCGGATTACGAGCAGTACTTC. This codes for CASSPPGLADYEQYF.

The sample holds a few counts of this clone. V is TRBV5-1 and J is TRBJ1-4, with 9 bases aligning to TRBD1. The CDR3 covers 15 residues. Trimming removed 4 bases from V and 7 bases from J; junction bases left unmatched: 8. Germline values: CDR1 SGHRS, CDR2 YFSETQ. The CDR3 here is CASSTSDRGGEKLFF. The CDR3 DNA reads TGCGCCAGCAGCACCTCTGACAGGGGGGGTGAAAAACTGTTTTTT.

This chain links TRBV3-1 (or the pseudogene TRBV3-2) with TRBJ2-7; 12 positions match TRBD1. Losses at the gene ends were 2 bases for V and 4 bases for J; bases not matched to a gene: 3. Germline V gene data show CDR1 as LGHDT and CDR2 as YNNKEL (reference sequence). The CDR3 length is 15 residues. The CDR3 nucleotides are TGTGCCAGCAGCCAAAGGGACAGGGGGCGTTACGAGCAGTACTTC. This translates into CASSQRDRGRYEQYF.

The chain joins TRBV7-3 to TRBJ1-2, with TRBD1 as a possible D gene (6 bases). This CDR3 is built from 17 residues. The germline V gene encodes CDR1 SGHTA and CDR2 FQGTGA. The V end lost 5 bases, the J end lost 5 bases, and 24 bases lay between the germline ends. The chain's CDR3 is CASSTGGPGPSSYGYTF. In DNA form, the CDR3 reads TGTGCCAGCAGCACCGGGGGGCCAGGGCCCTCTTCATATGGCTACACCTTC.

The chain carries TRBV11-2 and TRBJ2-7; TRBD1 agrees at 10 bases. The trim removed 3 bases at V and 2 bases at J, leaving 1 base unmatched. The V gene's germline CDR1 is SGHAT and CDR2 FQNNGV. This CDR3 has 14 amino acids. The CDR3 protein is CASSLGTGAYEQYF. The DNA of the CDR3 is TGTGCCAGCAGCTTGGGGACAGGGGCCTACGAGCAGTACTTC.

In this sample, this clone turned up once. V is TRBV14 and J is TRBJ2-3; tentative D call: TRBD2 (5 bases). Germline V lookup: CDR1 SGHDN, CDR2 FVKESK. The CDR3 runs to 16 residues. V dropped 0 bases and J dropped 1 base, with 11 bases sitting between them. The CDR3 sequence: CASSQDRGPRTDTQYF. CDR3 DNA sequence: TGTGCCAGCAGCCAAGATCGGGGTCCCCGCACAGATACGCAGTATTTT.

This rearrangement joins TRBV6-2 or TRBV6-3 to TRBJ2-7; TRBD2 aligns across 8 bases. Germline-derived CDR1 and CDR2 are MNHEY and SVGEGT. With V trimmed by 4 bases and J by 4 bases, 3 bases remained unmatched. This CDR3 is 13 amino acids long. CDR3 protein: CASSWAGGYEQYF. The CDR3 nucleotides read TGTGCCAGCAGTTGGGCGGGAGGTTACGAGCAGTACTTC.

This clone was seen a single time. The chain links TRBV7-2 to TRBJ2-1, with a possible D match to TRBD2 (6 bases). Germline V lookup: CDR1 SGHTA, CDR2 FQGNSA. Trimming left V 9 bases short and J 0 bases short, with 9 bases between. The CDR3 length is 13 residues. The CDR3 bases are TGTGCCAGTCGGGAGAACTCCTACAATGAGCAGTTCTTC. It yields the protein CASRENSYNEQFF.